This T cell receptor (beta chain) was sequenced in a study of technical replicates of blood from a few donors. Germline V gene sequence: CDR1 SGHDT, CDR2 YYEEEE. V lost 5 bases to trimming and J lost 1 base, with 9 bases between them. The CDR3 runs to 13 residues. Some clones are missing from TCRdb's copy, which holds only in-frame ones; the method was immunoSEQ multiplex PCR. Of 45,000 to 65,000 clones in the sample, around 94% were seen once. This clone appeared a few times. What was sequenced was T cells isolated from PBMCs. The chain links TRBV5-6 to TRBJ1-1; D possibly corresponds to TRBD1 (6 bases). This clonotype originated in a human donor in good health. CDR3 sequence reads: CASSTGQNTEAFF. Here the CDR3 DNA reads TGTGCCAGCAGTACGGGACAGAACACTGAAGCTTTCTTT.